This T cell receptor (beta chain) was captured by sequencing in a study of human thymus T cells. Findings and caveats of the study: Related work found strong thymic repertoire overlap between unrelated individuals.

Clones were sequenced by immunoSEQ multiplex PCR, and TCRdb holds only the in-frame ones, with some missing. The sample gives fewer than 90,000 clones, approximately 96% of which show up once; under 0.035% is in the top ten. V was cut by 6 bases and J by 13 bases, with 25 bases left in between. CDR3 length equals 15 residues. Germline values: CDR1 MNHNS, CDR2 SASEGT. Note on this clone: The antigen remains unidentified.

The source of the thymus tissue was resections taken during corrective heart surgery. The TCR comes from a boy less than two years old with a congenital heart defect but otherwise immunologically healthy. Sequencing used thymus tissue. V usage is TRBV6-1 and J usage is TRBJ2-1, with D perhaps TRBD2 (6 bases). In DNA form, the CDR3 reads TGTGCCAGCAGGAATGGGAGATGGGAGGTGAGCATTCAGTTCTTC. This sequence encodes CASRNGRWEVSIQFF.